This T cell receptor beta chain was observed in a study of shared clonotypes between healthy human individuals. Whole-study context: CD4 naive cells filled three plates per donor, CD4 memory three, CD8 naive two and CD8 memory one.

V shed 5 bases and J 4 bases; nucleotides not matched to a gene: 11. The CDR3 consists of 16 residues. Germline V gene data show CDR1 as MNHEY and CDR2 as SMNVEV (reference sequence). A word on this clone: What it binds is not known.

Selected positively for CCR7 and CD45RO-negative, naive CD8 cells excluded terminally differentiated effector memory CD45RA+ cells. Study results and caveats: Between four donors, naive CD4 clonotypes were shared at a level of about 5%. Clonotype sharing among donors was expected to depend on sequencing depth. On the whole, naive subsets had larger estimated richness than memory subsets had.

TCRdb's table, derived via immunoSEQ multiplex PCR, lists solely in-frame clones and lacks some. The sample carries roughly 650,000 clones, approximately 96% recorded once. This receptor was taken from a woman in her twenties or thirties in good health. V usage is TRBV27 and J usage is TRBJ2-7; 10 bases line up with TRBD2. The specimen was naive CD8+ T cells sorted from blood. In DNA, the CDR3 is TGTGCCAGCAGTGGGGCCCAGCGGGAGGGGGGGTACGAGCAGTACTTC. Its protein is CASSGAQREGGYEQYF.